The present entry profiles one TCR beta chain with its context. Antigen: not known. The data originate from a study of vaccination effects on CD4 cells after COVID-19. Study findings and constraints: At late timepoints after vaccination, vaccine- and infection-induced clones shrank markedly.

ViraFEST used viral peptide pools to expand antigen-specific CD4+ T cells before sequencing. Subsequent to a culture period of under twelve days, CD4+ T cells were isolated. Everyone in the study got two shots of either the BNT162b2 or mRNA-1273 vaccine. About 2.1 million PBMC were seeded per well and grown in the presence of roughly 10 IU/ml IL-2 and 8.5 to 10 ug/ml peptides. On days 3 and 7, fresh IL-2 medium replaced half the medium. This CDR3 region has 14 residues. J gave up 5 bases and V 6 bases, and 6 bases lay outside the gene matches. The germline V gene encodes CDR1 SNHLY and CDR2 FYNNEI. The assay was immunoSEQ multiplex PCR, and TCRdb's table has in-frame clones only and misses some. The data contain about 66,000 clones, 76% of them singletons.

Here the sequenced sample was CD4+ T cells from PBMCs cultured with HCoV-OC43 spike peptides, taken after COVID-19 vaccination. Described subset: HCoV-OC43 spike overlapping peptide pool stimulation. The clonotype comes from a human donor who received a COVID-19 vaccine. The rearrangement uses TRBV2 and TRBJ2-1; 8 bases are shared with TRBD1. CDR3 DNA sequence: TGTGCCAGCAGGGCGCAGGGGGCAGACAATGAGCAGTTCTTC. Protein product: CASRAQGADNEQFF.